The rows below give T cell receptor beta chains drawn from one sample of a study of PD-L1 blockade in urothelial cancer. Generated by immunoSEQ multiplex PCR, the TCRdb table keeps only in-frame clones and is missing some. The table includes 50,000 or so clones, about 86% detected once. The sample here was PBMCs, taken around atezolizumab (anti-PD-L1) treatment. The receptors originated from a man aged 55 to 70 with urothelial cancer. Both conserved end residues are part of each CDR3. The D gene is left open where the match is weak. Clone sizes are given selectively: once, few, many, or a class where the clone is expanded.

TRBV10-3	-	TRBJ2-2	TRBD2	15	TGTGCCATCAGAAGGGAGGGAAGAAACACCGGGGAGCTGTTTTTT	CAIRREGRNTGELFF
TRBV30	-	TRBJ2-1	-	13	TGTGCCTGGAGTAGGAGCTCCTACAATGAGCAGTTCTTC	CAWSRSSYNEQFF
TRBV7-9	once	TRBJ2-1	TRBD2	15	TGTGCCAGCAGCTCGACTAGCGGGAGGTCGGATGAGCAGTTCTTC	CASSSTSGRSDEQFF
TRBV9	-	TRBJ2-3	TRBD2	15	TGTGCCAGCAGCGTATTAGCGGGGTACACAGATACGCAGTATTTT	CASSVLAGYTDTQYF
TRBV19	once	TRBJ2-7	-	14	TGTGCCAGTAGGCCTAGGGACATCACCTACGAGCAGTACTTC	CASRPRDITYEQYF
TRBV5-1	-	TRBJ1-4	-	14	TGCGCCAGCAGCTTGGACGGGGTTAATGAAAAACTGTTTTTT	CASSLDGVNEKLFF
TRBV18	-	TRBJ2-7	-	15	TGTGCCAGCTCACCATCTGTAGGAGTCCGATATGAGCAGTACTTC	CASSPSVGVRYEQYF
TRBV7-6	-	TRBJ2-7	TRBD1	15	TGTGCCAGCAGCCCCCGGACAGGGGGCTTCGGTGAGCAGTACTTC	CASSPRTGGFGEQYF
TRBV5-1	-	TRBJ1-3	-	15	TGCGCCAGCAGCTTGGGTGGGCCCTCTGGAAACACCATATATTTT	CASSLGGPSGNTIYF
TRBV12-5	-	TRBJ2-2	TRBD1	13	TGTGCTAGTGGTTTGACAGGGGCCGGGGAGCTGTTTTTT	CASGLTGAGELFF
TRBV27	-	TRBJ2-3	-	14	TGTGCCAGCAGTACTCTTATAGCGTCAGATACGCAGTATTTT	CASSTLIASDTQYF
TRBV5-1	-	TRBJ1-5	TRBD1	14	TGCGCCAGCAGCTCCACAGGGGACAATCAGCCCCAGCATTTT	CASSSTGDNQPQHF
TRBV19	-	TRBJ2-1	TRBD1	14	TGTGCCAGTAGCCGGGACAGCCCATACAATGAGCAGTTCTTC	CASSRDSPYNEQFF
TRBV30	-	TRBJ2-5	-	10	TGTGCCTTAGGGGAAGAGACCCAGTACTTC	CALGEETQYF
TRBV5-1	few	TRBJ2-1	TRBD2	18	TGCGCCAGCAGCGGGGGACTAGCGGGAGGATTCTCCTACAATGAGCAGTTCTTC	CASSGGLAGGFSYNEQFF
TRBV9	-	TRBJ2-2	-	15	TGTGCCAGCAGCGTACCCCAGGGTAACACCGGGGAGCTGTTTTTT	CASSVPQGNTGELFF
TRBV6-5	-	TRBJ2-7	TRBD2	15	TGTGCCAGTAAACTAGCGGGAGGGCCGTCAGGCGAGCAGTACTTC	CASKLAGGPSGEQYF
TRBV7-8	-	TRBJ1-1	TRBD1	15	TGTGCCAGCAGCTCGTTCAGGGGGCCGAACACTGAAGCTTTCTTT	CASSSFRGPNTEAFF
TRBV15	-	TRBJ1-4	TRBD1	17	TGTGCCACCAGCAGAGCGAGACAGGGGAAGGCTAATGAAAAACTGTTTTTT	CATSRARQGKANEKLFF
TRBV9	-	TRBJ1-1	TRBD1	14	TGTGCCAGCAGCCAAACCAGGGGGCTTACTGAAGCTTTCTTT	CASSQTRGLTEAFF
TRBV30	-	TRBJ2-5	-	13	TGTGCCTGGAGTCGAGGTAACCAAGAGACCCAGTACTTC	CAWSRGNQETQYF
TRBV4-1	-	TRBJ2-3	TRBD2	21	TGCGCCAGCAGCCAAGAAACCCTAGGACTAGCGGGAGGGGTTGGTACAGATACGCAGTATTTT	CASSQETLGLAGGVGTDTQYF
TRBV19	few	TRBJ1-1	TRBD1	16	TGTGCCAGTAGTATTCGGGACAGCCTAATGAACACTGAAGCTTTCTTT	CASSIRDSLMNTEAFF
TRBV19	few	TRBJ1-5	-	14	TGTGCCAGTAGTTCCGACAGATGGGATCAGCCCCAGCATTTT	CASSSDRWDQPQHF
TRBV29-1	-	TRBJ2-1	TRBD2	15	TGCAGCGTTGAAAAGGGCCTAGCGGCTCTAGGGGAGCAGTTCTTC	CSVEKGLAALGEQFF
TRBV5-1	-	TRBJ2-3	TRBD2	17	TGCGCCAGCAATTGGGGTAGCGGGGGGCTAAGCACAGATACGCAGTATTTT	CASNWGSGGLSTDTQYF
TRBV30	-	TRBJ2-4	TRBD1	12	TGTGCCTGGAGTAAGGGGGCGAACATTCAGTACTTC	CAWSKGANIQYF
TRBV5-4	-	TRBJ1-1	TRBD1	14	TGTGCCAGCAGCCCGGGGGACAGGGCCGCTGAAGCTTTCTTT	CASSPGDRAAEAFF
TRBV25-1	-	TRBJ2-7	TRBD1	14	TGTGCCAGCAGTGACCGGACAGGGACCTACGAGCAGTACTTC	CASSDRTGTYEQYF
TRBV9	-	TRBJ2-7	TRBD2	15	TGTGCCAGCAGCGTAGGCGCTAGCGGGACCTACGAGCAGTACTTC	CASSVGASGTYEQYF
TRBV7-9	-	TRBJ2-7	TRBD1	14	TGTGCCAGCACCGCCCGGACAGGGGACTACGAGCAGTACTTC	CASTARTGDYEQYF
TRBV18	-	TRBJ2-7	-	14	TGTGCCAGCTCACCGGTTCAGGGATCACACGAGCAGTACTTC	CASSPVQGSHEQYF
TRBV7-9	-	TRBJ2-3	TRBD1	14	TGTGCCAGCAGCTTAGTAGGGGGCGCAGATACGCAGTATTTT	CASSLVGGADTQYF
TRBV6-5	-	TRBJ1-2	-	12	TGTGCCAGTTACAGGATTAACTATGGCTACACCTTC	CASYRINYGYTF
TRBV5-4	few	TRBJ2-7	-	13	TGTGCCAGCAGCTTGGCTTCGCCGAGCGAGCAGTACTTC	CASSLASPSEQYF
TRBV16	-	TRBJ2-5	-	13	TGTGCCAGCAGCCAATTTCGGGAAGAGACCCAGTACTTC	CASSQFREETQYF
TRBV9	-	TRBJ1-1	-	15	TGTGCCAGCAGCGCCCTAGGTGGGTCGAACACTGAAGCTTTCTTT	CASSALGGSNTEAFF
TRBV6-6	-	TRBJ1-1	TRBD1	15	TGTGCCAGCAGTTACTCGACAGGGGCTTGGACTGAAGCTTTCTTT	CASSYSTGAWTEAFF
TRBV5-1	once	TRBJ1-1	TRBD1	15	TGCGCCAGCAGCCGGAAGGGACAGACGAACACTGAAGCTTTCTTT	CASSRKGQTNTEAFF
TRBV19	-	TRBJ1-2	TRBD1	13	TGTGCCAGTACCGAGGACAGGGGGCGAGGCTACACCTTC	CASTEDRGRGYTF
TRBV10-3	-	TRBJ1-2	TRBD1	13	TGTGCCATCAGTGAGACAGGGGATGGTGGCTACACCTTC	CAISETGDGGYTF
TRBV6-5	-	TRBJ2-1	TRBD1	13	TGTGCCAGCAGGAAAACAGGGGGCTTTGAGCAGTTCTTC	CASRKTGGFEQFF
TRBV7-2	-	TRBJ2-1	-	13	TGTGCCAGCAGCTTACTAGTACCAAATGAGCAGTTCTTC	CASSLLVPNEQFF
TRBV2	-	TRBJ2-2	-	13	TGTGCCAGCAGTGTCGGTAACACCGGGGAGCTGTTTTTT	CASSVGNTGELFF
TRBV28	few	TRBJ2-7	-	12	TGTGCCAGCAGTTCCGGTTGGTACGAGCAGTACTTC	CASSSGWYEQYF
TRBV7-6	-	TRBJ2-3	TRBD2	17	TGTGCCAGCAGCTTACAACTAGCGGGGGGGATTACAGATACGCAGTATTTT	CASSLQLAGGITDTQYF
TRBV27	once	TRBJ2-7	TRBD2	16	TGTGCCAGCAGAATATGGAGCGGGGGTAGCACCTACGAGCAGTACTTC	CASRIWSGGSTYEQYF
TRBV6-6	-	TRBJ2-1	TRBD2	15	TGTGCCAGCGGGAGTAGCGGGGGGGCCTACAATGAGCAGTTCTTC	CASGSSGGAYNEQFF
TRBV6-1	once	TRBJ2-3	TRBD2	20	TGTGCCAGCAGTGAGCAGGGGGCGCCGGGACTAGCGGTTATCACAGATACGCAGTATTTT	CASSEQGAPGLAVITDTQYF
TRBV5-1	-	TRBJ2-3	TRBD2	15	TGCGCCAGCAGCTTCCTAGCGGGAGTAACAGATACGCAGTATTTT	CASSFLAGVTDTQYF
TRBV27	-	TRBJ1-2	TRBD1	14	TGTGCCAGCAGTTCCTGGGACAGGGGCTATGGCTACACCTTC	CASSSWDRGYGYTF
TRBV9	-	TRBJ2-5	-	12	TGTGCCAGCAGCGCGCAGGGAGAGACCCAGTACTTC	CASSAQGETQYF
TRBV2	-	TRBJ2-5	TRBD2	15	TGTGCCAGCAGCACTAGCGGGAGGGCCATAGAGACCCAGTACTTC	CASSTSGRAIETQYF
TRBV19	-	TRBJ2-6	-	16	TGTGCCAGTAGACCTTCGCGATTCTCTGGGGCCAACGTCCTGACTTTC	CASRPSRFSGANVLTF
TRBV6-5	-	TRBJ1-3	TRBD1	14	TGTGCCAGCAGTGCGACAGGGTCTGGAAACACCATATATTTT	CASSATGSGNTIYF
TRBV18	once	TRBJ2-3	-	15	TGTGCCAGCTCACCAATGGCTAGCGACACAGATACGCAGTATTTT	CASSPMASDTDTQYF
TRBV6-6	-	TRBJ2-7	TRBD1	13	TGTGCCAGTAAGACTGGACAGGACTACGAGCAGTACTTC	CASKTGQDYEQYF
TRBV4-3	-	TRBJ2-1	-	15	TGCGCCAGCAGCCAAGAAAGAGCCCCTTACAATGAGCAGTTCTTC	CASSQERAPYNEQFF
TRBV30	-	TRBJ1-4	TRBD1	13	TGTGCCTCCCCCGGGACAGCCAGTGAAAAACTGTTTTTT	CASPGTASEKLFF